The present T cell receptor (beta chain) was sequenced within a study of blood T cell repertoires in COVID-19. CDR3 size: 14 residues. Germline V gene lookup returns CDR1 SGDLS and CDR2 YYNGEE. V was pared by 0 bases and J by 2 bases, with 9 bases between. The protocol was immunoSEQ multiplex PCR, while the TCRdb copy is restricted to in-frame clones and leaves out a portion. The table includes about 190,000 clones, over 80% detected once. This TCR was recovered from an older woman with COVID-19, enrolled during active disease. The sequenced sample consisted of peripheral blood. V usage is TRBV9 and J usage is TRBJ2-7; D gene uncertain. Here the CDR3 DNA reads TGTGCCAGCAGCGTAGATACAGAACCCTACGAGCAGTACTTC. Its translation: CASSVDTEPYEQYF.